The next 2 T cell receptor beta chains were all read from a single sample in a study of cytomegalovirus exposure and HLA in healthy donors. PCR employed 60 Vbeta and 13 Jbeta primers. Assay used: immunoSEQ multiplex PCR; TCRdb lists only in-frame clones, some missing. The sample consists of some 130,000 clones, approximately 78% of them appearing once. Sequenced input: PBMCs. The receptors here all came from a human donor in good health.

This sequence joins TRBV9 and TRBJ2-7; D is possibly TRBD1 (5 bases). V was trimmed by 0 bases and J by 2 bases, leaving 9 bases between them. Germline V gene data show CDR1 as SGDLS and CDR2 as YYNGEE. The CDR3 length is 14 residues. The CDR3 DNA follows: TGTGCCAGCAGCGTAGGGGGCAGCGCCTACGAGCAGTACTTC. The encoded protein is CASSVGGSAYEQYF.

The chain recombines TRBV6-1 with TRBJ2-3; D remains unclear. The CDR3 extends over 14 amino acids. Germline V gene data show CDR1 as MNHNS and CDR2 as SASEGT. Between the trimmed V and J ends, which lost 1 base and 1 base, there was a span of 6 bases. CDR3 DNA sequence: TGTGCCAGCAGTGAAGACCGGGGCACAGATACGCAGTATTTT. Protein sequence: CASSEDRGTDTQYF.